Here is one T cell receptor beta chain with its context. Its antigen is currently unknown. The same CDR3 is also encoded by other DNA sequences in this sample. It was 150 to 200 ng DNA, 25,000 to 35,000 T cell genomes, that sorted-subset replicate PCRs used. Clones were sequenced by immunoSEQ multiplex PCR, and TCRdb holds only the in-frame ones, with some missing. The sample comprises hundreds of thousands of clones, around 95% of which are singletons, and over 0.09% rests with the top ten. The sample is drawn from a study of shared clonotypes between healthy human individuals. Overall study: The donor pool was made up of a couple of women and a few men aged 18 to 49.

It was CD45RO-negative cells, positively selected for CCR7, that made up naive CD8 cells, with terminally differentiated effector memory CD45RA+ cells excluded. HIV-negative, healthy adults without recent acute infections or vaccinations were the donors. CDR3 length equals 13 residues. From germline, CDR1 is SGHDT and CDR2 YYEEEE. Trimming took off 4 bases at V and 3 bases at J, with 11 bases between the two ends. The study, taken as a whole, reports: In contrast to clonotypes shared by all four donors, non-shared clonotypes had lower generation probabilities.

This sequence originates from a woman aged 25-40 years in good health. The chain carries TRBV5-6 and TRBJ2-7; D unclear. Sequencing input: naive CD8+ T cells sorted from blood. The CDR3 coding sequence is TGTGCCAGCAGCCCCGGACGGTTCTACGAGCAGTACTTC. Encoded protein: CASSPGRFYEQYF.